Listed below are T cell receptor beta chains from one sample, sequenced in a study of blood T cell repertoires in COVID-19. Sequenced by immunoSEQ multiplex PCR; TCRdb stores in-frame clones only, minus some. The sample carries tens of thousands of clones, 81% recorded once. The sample consisted of peripheral blood. The source is a woman aged 80 or over with active or convalescent COVID-19. CDR3s include the opening cysteine and the closing phenylalanine or tryptophan. D genes are given only for firm matches. Size is stated for part of the rows, as once, few or many counts, or as a class when the clone is expanded.

TRBV6-2/TRBV6-3	TRBJ2-3	NA	TRBD2	TGTGCCAGCAGCCTCTCGGGACTAGCGGGGGCAGATACGCAGTATTTT	CASSLSGLAGADTQYF
TRBV10-3	TRBJ2-1	NA	TRBD2	TGTGCCATTGGGACTAGCGGATACAATGAGCAGTTCTTC	CAIGTSGYNEQFF
TRBV29-1	TRBJ1-1	once	NA	TGCAGCGTTGGGGCACAGAACACTGAAGCTTTCTTT	CSVGAQNTEAFF
TRBV11-2	TRBJ2-3	NA	NA	TGTGCCAGCAGCTCTAGCACAGATACGCAGTATTTT	CASSSSTDTQYF
TRBV11-3	TRBJ2-3	NA	TRBD2	TGTGCCAGCAGCTCAACGACTAGCGGGGCCACAGATACGCAGTATTTT	CASSSTTSGATDTQYF
TRBV19	TRBJ2-1	NA	NA	TGTGCCAGTACCCGACCAGGAAACTCCTACAATGAGCAGTTCTTC	CASTRPGNSYNEQFF
TRBV6-5	TRBJ2-7	NA	TRBD2	TGTGCCAGCAGTTACAGCGGGGGTTCCGGAGGGGAGCAGTACTTC	CASSYSGGSGGEQYF
TRBV3-1/TRBV3-2	TRBJ1-1	NA	NA	TGTGCCAGCAGTCGAACTACAGGTACCACTGAAGCTTTCTTT	CASSRTTGTTEAFF
TRBV7-9	TRBJ2-3	NA	TRBD2	TGTGCCAGCAGCTTAAGCTTCGCGGGGGGAAGCACAGATACGCAGTATTTT	CASSLSFAGGSTDTQYF
TRBV4-3	TRBJ2-1	few	TRBD1	TGCGCCAGCAGCCAATTCGTCGGGACAGGGGGTGACAATGAGCAGTTCTTC	CASSQFVGTGGDNEQFF
TRBV5-1	TRBJ2-7	once	NA	TGCGCCAGCAGCTTGATTGCAGGCGAGGAGCAGTACTTC	CASSLIAGEEQYF
TRBV7-3	TRBJ2-6	NA	TRBD2	TGTGCCAGCAGCATGCCGGGACTAGCGGCCTCTGGGGCCAACATCCTGACTTTC	CASSMPGLAASGANILTF
TRBV6-5	TRBJ1-3	NA	NA	TGTGCCAGCGCACAGGAGATCGGAAACACCATATATTTT	CASAQEIGNTIYF
TRBV18	TRBJ2-3	NA	TRBD2	TGTGCCAGCTCACCACCCGGACTAGCGGGGGTCAACGAGGCAGATACGCAGTATTTT	CASSPPGLAGVNEADTQYF
TRBV3-1/TRBV3-2	TRBJ2-1	NA	NA	TGTGCCAGCAGCTCTGACATTACCTACAATGAGCAGTTCTTC	CASSSDITYNEQFF
TRBV7-7	TRBJ2-5	NA	NA	TGTGCTAGCAGCTTAGGGAGGTTGGTGGCTGGAGAAGAGACCCAGTACTTC	CASSLGRLVAGEETQYF
TRBV12-5	TRBJ2-2	few	NA	TGTGCTAGTGGTTTAAAAGGGGGCACCGGGGAGCTGTTTTTT	CASGLKGGTGELFF
TRBV28	TRBJ2-7	NA	NA	TGTGCCAGCAGTTTAATCGGCGGCAATTACGAGCAGTACTTC	CASSLIGGNYEQYF
TRBV7-2	TRBJ2-3	NA	TRBD1	TGTGCCAGCAGCTTACGCCTCAGGGGGCCCTACACAGATACGCAGTATTTT	CASSLRLRGPYTDTQYF
TRBV10-2	TRBJ2-7	NA	NA	TGCGCCAGCAGTAAAGCATCACTTGTTGACGAGCAGTACTTC	CASSKASLVDEQYF
TRBV6-2/TRBV6-3	TRBJ2-7	NA	TRBD2	TGTGCCAGCAGTTACTCGATCGAGCGGGGATCCTACGAGCAGTACTTC	CASSYSIERGSYEQYF
TRBV10-2	TRBJ1-2	few	NA	TGCGCCAGCAGGGGTAGAGAGACATCCTATGGCTACACCTTC	CASRGRETSYGYTF
TRBV28	TRBJ1-1	NA	NA	TGTGCCAGCAGTTTCCAGACAGTGAACACTGAAGCTTTCTTT	CASSFQTVNTEAFF
TRBV3-1/TRBV3-2	TRBJ1-3	NA	TRBD1	TGTGCCAGCAGTCCGACAGGGAGTGGCTCTGGAAACACCATATATTTT	CASSPTGSGSGNTIYF
TRBV28	TRBJ1-2	NA	TRBD1	TGTGCCAGCAGTTCGGGACAGGGGGTTGGCTACACCTTC	CASSSGQGVGYTF
TRBV4-2	TRBJ2-1	once	TRBD2	TGTGCCAGCAGCCAACCTAGCGGTCTTTACAATGAGCAGTTCTTC	CASSQPSGLYNEQFF
TRBV7-2	TRBJ2-1	NA	TRBD1	TGTGCCAGCAGCCCCACAGGGGGTAACTTCAATGAGCAGTTCTTC	CASSPTGGNFNEQFF
TRBV11-2	TRBJ2-3	NA	TRBD2	TGTGCCAGCAGCTTAGATCAAGGCGGGGGGGGCTTCTCGCAGTATTTT	CASSLDQGGGGFSQYF
TRBV5-1	TRBJ1-6	once	TRBD1	TGCGCCAGCAGCTTAAAGGGACAGGGAGGCTCACCCCTCCACTTT	CASSLKGQGGSPLHF
TRBV29-1	TRBJ2-1	NA	NA	TGCAGCGTTCGCAGGGAATCCTACAATGAGCAGTTCTTC	CSVRRESYNEQFF
TRBV6-2/TRBV6-3	TRBJ2-6	few	NA	TGTGCCAGCAGTTCCATGGAGGGGTCCCTTTCTGGGGCCAACGTCCTGACTTTC	CASSSMEGSLSGANVLTF
TRBV28	TRBJ1-5	NA	NA	TGTGCCAGCAGCTCAGGGGCTAACAATCAGCCCCAGCATTTT	CASSSGANNQPQHF
TRBV4-3	TRBJ2-2	NA	NA	TGCGCCAGCAGCCAAGACCCCCCGCGGTTGGCCGGGGAGCTGTTTTTT	CASSQDPPRLAGELFF
TRBV2	TRBJ1-1	NA	NA	TGTGCCAGCATCGGGGAGGGGACTGAAGCTTTCTTT	CASIGEGTEAFF
TRBV7-2	TRBJ1-2	NA	TRBD1	TGTGCCAGCAGCTTAGTAAGGAGACAGGGGGCGAGGTATGGCTACACCTTC	CASSLVRRQGARYGYTF
TRBV5-1	TRBJ1-3	NA	NA	TGCGCCAGCACGTCATCGGAACAGGGAGCTGGAAACACCATATATTTT	CASTSSEQGAGNTIYF
TRBV5-1	TRBJ2-1	NA	NA	TGCGCCAGCAGCTCGGGGGGCGGAAGCTCCTACAATGAGCAGTTCTTC	CASSSGGGSSYNEQFF
TRBV4-3	TRBJ2-5	NA	NA	TGCGCCAGCAGCCAAGAGCCCTGGGCGACCCAGTACTTC	CASSQEPWATQYF
TRBV14	TRBJ2-3	few	TRBD2	TGTGCCAGCAGCCAAATTACTAGCGGGGATAGAGATACGCAGTATTTT	CASSQITSGDRDTQYF
TRBV6-2/TRBV6-3	TRBJ1-5	NA	TRBD1	TGTGCCAGCGGCCCCGGGACAGGGAACAATCAGCCCCAGCATTTT	CASGPGTGNNQPQHF
TRBV5-1	TRBJ2-5	NA	NA	TGCGCCAGCAGCCCCCGGGGGACCCCCCTAGAGACCCAGTACTTC	CASSPRGTPLETQYF
TRBV19	TRBJ1-3	NA	NA	TGTGCCAGTGAAGGACAGTCCATAAGCTCTGGAAACACCATATATTTT	CASEGQSISSGNTIYF
TRBV28	TRBJ1-6	NA	NA	TGTGCCAGCAGTTCTTTATATCAGGGGCGCGGGTCACCCCTCCACTTT	CASSSLYQGRGSPLHF
TRBV20-1	TRBJ2-2	NA	TRBD1	TGCAGTGCTAGTACCAGGGGGCGAACCGGGGAGCTGTTTTTT	CSASTRGRTGELFF
TRBV7-3	TRBJ2-1	NA	TRBD2	TGTGCCAGCAGCCCGATTCCTGGACTAGCGAAGGACAATGAGCAGTTCTTC	CASSPIPGLAKDNEQFF
TRBV6-6	TRBJ2-7	NA	NA	TGTGCCAGCAGTTACCAGCTAAGTCGGGACTCCGAGCAGTACTTC	CASSYQLSRDSEQYF
TRBV25-1	TRBJ1-2	NA	NA	TGTGCCAGCAGTTGGCAGGCCCAGTCCTATGGCTACACCTTC	CASSWQAQSYGYTF